A few counts support the clone carrying this T cell receptor beta chain. Its antigen is as yet unknown. Rearranged V-D-J TRB sequences were amplified with a mixed TRB-A/B primer pool. TCRdb reprocessed the multiplex PCR reads via MiXCR and lists one record per CDR3 protein. The sample includes about a thousand distinct CDR3 sequences, roughly a quarter seen only once; the top ten take roughly 26%. Germline V gives CDR1 SGHRS, CDR2 YFSETQ. The CDR3 loop spans 18 amino acids. V lost 0 bases to trimming and J lost 5 bases, with 23 bases between them. This entry comes from a study of T cell repertoires in aging, cancer and after chemotherapy. Study-level information: Glioblastoma patients receiving temozolomide-based therapy gave paired samples before and after chemotherapy.

Study-wide results and limits: Rebound thymic output was suggested by rising median generation probability during chemotherapy in each cancer cohort. In healthy donors, age-related TCR diversity loss mainly reflected lost richness.

The template was genomic DNA from peripheral blood, not RNA. What was sequenced was blood. The chain recombines TRBV5-1 with TRBJ1-1, with D perhaps matching TRBD1 (6 bases). This TCR was recovered from a human donor with a solid tumor. CDR3 nucleotide sequence: TGCGCCAGCAGCTTGGAGGGGCCCGGGGGCGCGGGTAAGACTGAAGCTTTCTTT. Residues: CASSLEGPGGAGKTEAFF.